This T cell receptor beta chain originates from a study of Graves' ophthalmopathy and Graves' hyperthyroidism. Per the germline V gene, CDR1 is MNHEY and CDR2 is SVGAGI. CDR3 length: 13 residues. V lost 8 bases, J lost 0 bases, and 11 bases lay in between. Findings and limits, study-wide: Blood also harbored most expanded thyroid clonotypes above 0.001 frequency.

Stable hyperthyroidism denotes an absence of ophthalmopathy throughout 18 months of follow-up. The PBMCs originated from around 11 ml of fresh peripheral blood. This clonotype was seen many times. What it recognizes is unknown. RNA transcripts yielded amplified TCR beta CDR3 regions. In the first round, RT-PCR was carried out with HTBI primers, and a multiplex PCR formed the second round. TCRdb reanalysed the multiplex PCR reads using MiXCR and keeps one entry per CDR3 protein. The sample has under 800,000 distinct CDR3 sequences; roughly 20% are singletons. The chain is built from TRBV6-5 and TRBJ2-7, with a tentative D call TRBD2 (6 bases). The clonotype comes from a woman aged 18-30 years with stable Graves' hyperthyroidism. Some clones in this sample may be carry-over from other donors' samples. Sequenced input: peripheral blood. The CDR3 here is CASDRESSYEQYF. In DNA form, the CDR3 reads TGTGCCAGCGACCGGGAGAGCTCCTACGAGCAGTACTTC.